Described below is a single T cell receptor (beta chain) sequence and its context. The data were obtained in a study of T-cell reconstitution after alpha-beta-depleted transplantation in children. This sample's TCRbeta library carried unique molecular identifier barcodes. One entry per CDR3 protein results from TCRdb running MiXCR on the PCR reads. The data contain hundreds of thousands of distinct CDR3 sequences, about 10% of them seen just once; the ten biggest clones take up less than 4.5%. The germline V gene has CDR1 SQVTM and CDR2 ANQGSEA. The CDR3 consists of 15 residues. V lost 4 bases and J 1 base, leaving 14 bases between the germline ends.

The chain recombines TRBV29-1 with TRBJ1-5, with a possible D match to TRBD1 (5 bases). The sequences come from PBMCs from the stem cell graft donor, collected from the stem cell graft. This clonotype was sampled from a human donor who donated a stem cell graft to a child with acute myeloid leukemia. The CDR3 is CSVVVQGGSNQPQHF. In DNA form, the CDR3 reads TGCAGCGTTGTGGTTCAGGGAGGCAGCAATCAGCCCCAGCATTTT.